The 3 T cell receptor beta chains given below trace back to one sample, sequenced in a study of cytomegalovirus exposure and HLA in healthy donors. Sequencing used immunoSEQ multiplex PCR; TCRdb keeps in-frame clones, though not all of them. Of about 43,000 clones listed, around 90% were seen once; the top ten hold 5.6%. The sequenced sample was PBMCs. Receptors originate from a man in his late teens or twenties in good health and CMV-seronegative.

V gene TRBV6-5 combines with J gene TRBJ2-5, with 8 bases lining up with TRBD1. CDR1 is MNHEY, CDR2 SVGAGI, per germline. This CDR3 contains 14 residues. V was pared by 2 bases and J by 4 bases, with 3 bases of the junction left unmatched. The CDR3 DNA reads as TGTGCCAGCAGTTACGAGACAGGGGCAGAGACCCAGTACTTC. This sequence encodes CASSYETGAETQYF.

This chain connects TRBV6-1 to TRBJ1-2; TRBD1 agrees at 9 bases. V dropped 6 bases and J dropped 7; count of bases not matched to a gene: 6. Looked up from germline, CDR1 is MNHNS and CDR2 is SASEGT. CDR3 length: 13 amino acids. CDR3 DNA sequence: TGTGCCAGCAGGGACAGGGGTTTAGGTGGCTACACCTTC. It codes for CASRDRGLGGYTF.

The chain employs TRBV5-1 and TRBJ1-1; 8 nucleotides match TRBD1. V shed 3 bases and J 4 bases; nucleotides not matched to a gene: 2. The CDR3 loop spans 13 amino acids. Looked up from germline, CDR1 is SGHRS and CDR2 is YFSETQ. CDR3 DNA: TGCGCCAGCAGCTGGACAGGGCCCACTGAAGCTTTCTTT. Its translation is CASSWTGPTEAFF. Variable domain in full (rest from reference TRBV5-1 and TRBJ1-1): KAGVTQTPRYLIKTRGQQVTLSCSPISGHRSVSWYQQTPGQGLQFLFEYFSETQRNKGNFPGRFSGRQFSNSRSEMNVSTLELGDSALYLCASSWTGPTEAFFGQGTRLTVV.